Sequencing of this T cell receptor (beta chain) was carried out in a study of CXCR3-negative and CXCR3-positive naive CD8 T cells. UMI-labeled 5' RACE TRB cDNA libraries were prepared from the cells. TCRdb reprocessed the 5' RACE reads, with one entry per CDR3 protein and no DNA. This table holds about 85,000 distinct CDR3 sequences. CDR3 size: 15 residues. General study findings and limits: Naive subsets expressed similar surface CD5; TRB CDR3 features served to infer TCR strength. TRB CDR3s were more hydrophobic in CXCR3-positive than in CXCR3-negative naive cells.

Regarding this clonotype: Its antigen is not identified.

Source material: naive CXCR3+ CD8+ T cells from blood. The subset here: CD45RO-CCR7+CD27+CD95- naive CD8+ T cells expressing CXCR3 (TNR3+). This TCR came from a human donor in good health. Some clones in this sample may be carry-over from other donors' samples. This chain uses TRBV12-3 or TRBV12-4 with TRBJ1-6; TCRdb calls TRBD1, which cannot be checked without DNA. The CDR3 region is CASSLDRALGSPLHF.